Ten or more counts support the clone carrying this TCR beta chain. What it recognizes is unknown. The data stem from a study of T cells in Graves' hyperthyroidism and ophthalmopathy. Amplification of TCR beta CDR3 regions was performed using RNA transcripts as template. In the first-round RT-PCR of the TCR CDR3, the HTBI primer set was used. TCRdb fed the multiplex PCR reads into MiXCR, producing one record per CDR3 protein. The profile shows 540,000 or so distinct CDR3 sequences, roughly 50% of them singletons. The study excluded patients with uncontrolled infection, other autoimmune disease, pregnancy or lactation. Diagnostic assessment was based on clinical symptoms, serum thyroxine and TRAb, thyroid ultrasound and orbital computed tomography. There are 14 residues in the CDR3. Germline V gene sequence: CDR1 SGDLS, CDR2 YYNGEE. V dropped 0 bases and J dropped 7 bases, with 8 bases sitting between them.

General study findings and limits: Ophthalmopathy cases were set apart from stable hyperthyroidism by a 13 V-J model. Blood shared most expanded thyroid clonotypes above 0.001.

The chain recombines TRBV9 with TRBJ1-6, with a weak D call TRBD1 (6 bases). Source material: peripheral blood or thyroid tissue (not recorded which). The source of this sequence is an adult woman with Graves' disease, either hyperthyroidism or ophthalmopathy (not recorded which). The CDR3 DNA reads as TGTGCCAGCAGCGTAGGACAGGTCAATTCACCCCTCCACTTT. The encoded protein is CASSVGQVNSPLHF.